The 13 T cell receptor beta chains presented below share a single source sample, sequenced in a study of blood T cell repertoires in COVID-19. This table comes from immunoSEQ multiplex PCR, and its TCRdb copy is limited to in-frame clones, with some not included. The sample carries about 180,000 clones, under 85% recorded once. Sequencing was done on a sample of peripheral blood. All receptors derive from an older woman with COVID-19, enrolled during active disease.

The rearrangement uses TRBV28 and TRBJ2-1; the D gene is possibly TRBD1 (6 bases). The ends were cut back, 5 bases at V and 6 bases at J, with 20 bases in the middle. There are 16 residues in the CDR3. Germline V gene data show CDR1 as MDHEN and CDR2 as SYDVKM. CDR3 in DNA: TGTGCCAGCAGTCCCCCGACAGGACACACCCGCAATGAGCAGTTCTTC. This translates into CASSPPTGHTRNEQFF. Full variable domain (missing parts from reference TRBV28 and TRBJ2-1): DVKVTQSSRYLVKRTGEKVFLECVQDMDHENMFWYRQDPGLGLRLIYFSYDVKMKEKGDIPEGYSVSREKKERFSLILESASTNQTSMYLCASSPPTGHTRNEQFFGPGTRLTVL.

The CDR3 is CASSQVGGGTEAFF. CDR3 coding DNA: TGCGCCAGCAGCCAAGTGGGAGGGGGGACTGAAGCTTTCTTT. This sequence joins TRBV4-3 and TRBJ1-1; possible D gene TRBD1, 6 bases. The V end was cut by 1 base, the J end by 5 bases, with 11 bases between. This CDR3 has 14 residues. The germline V gene has CDR1 LGHNA and CDR2 YSLEER.

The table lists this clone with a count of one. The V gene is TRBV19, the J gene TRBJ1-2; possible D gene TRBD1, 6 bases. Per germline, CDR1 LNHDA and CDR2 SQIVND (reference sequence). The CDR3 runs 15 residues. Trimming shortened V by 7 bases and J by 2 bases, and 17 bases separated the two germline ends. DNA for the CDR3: TGTGCCAGTATTAGTCAAGAAACAGGGAACTATGGCTACACCTTC. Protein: CASISQETGNYGYTF.

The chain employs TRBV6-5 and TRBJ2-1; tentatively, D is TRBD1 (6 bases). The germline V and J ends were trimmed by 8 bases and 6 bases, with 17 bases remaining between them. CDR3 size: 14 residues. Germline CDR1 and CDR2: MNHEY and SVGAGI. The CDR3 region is CASARSGHSNEQFF. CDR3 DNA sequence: TGTGCCAGCGCTAGATCGGGACATAGCAATGAGCAGTTCTTC.

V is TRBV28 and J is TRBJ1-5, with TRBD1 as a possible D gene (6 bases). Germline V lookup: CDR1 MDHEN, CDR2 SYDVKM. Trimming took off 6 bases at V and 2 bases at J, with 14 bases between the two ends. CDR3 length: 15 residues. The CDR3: CASRGRSGGNQPQHF. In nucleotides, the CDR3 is TGTGCCAGCAGGGGACGGTCAGGGGGCAATCAGCCCCAGCATTTT.

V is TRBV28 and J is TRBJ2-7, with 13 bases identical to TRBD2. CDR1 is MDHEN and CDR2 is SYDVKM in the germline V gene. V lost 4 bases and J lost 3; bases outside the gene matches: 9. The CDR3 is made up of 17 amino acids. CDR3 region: CASSSRLAGGFRYEQYF. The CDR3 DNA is TGTGCCAGCAGTTCCAGACTAGCGGGAGGCTTCCGCTACGAGCAGTACTTC.

The CDR3 reads CASSVQGRTDTQYF. Written as DNA, the CDR3 is TGTGCCAGCAGCGTACAGGGCCGCACAGATACGCAGTATTTT. The chain carries TRBV11-3 and TRBJ2-3, with a tentative D call TRBD1 (6 bases). Germline CDR1 and CDR2: SGHNT and YENEEA. The CDR3 has 14 amino acids. Trimming left V 5 bases short and J 1 base short, with 10 bases between.

The CDR3 spells CASTALTSGRAGSYNEQFF. The CDR3 DNA sequence: TGTGCCAGCACCGCATTGACTAGCGGGAGGGCCGGGTCCTACAATGAGCAGTTCTTC. V usage is TRBV28 and J usage is TRBJ2-1; TRBD2 matches 14 bases. The CDR3 covers 19 residues. Germline V gene data show CDR1 as MDHEN and CDR2 as SYDVKM. V dropped 7 bases and J dropped 1; count of bases not matched to a gene: 12.

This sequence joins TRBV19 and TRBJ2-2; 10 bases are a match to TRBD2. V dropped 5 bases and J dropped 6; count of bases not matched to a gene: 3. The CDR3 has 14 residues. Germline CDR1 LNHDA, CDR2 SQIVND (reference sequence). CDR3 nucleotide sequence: TGTGCCAGTAGTCCCCTAGCGGGAGCCGGGGAGCTGTTTTTT. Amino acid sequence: CASSPLAGAGELFF.

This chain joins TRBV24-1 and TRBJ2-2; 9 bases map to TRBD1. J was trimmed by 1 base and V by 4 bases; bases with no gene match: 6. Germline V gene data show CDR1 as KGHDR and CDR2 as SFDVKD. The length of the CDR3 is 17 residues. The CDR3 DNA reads TGTGCCACCAGTGACAATCCGGGACAGGGGAACACCGGGGAGCTGTTTTTT. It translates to CATSDNPGQGNTGELFF.

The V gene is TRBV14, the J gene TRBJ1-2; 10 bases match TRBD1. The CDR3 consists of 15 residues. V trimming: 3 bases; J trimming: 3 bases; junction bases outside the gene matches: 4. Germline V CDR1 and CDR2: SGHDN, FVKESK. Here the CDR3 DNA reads TGTGCCAGCAGCCAGGGACAGGGGTCTTACTATGGCTACACCTTC. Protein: CASSQGQGSYYGYTF.

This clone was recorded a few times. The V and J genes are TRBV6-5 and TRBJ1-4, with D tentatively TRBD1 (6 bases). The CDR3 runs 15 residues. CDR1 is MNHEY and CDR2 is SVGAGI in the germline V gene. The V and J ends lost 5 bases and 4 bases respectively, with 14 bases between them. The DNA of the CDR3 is TGTGCCAGCAGTATAATACAGGGTCGTAATGAAAAACTGTTTTTT. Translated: CASSIIQGRNEKLFF.

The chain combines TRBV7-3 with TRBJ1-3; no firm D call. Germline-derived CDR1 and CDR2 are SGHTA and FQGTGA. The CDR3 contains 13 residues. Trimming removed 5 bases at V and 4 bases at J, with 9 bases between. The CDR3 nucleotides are TGTGCCAGCAGCCCCGATCGGGGAAACACCATATATTTT. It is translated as CASSPDRGNTIYF.